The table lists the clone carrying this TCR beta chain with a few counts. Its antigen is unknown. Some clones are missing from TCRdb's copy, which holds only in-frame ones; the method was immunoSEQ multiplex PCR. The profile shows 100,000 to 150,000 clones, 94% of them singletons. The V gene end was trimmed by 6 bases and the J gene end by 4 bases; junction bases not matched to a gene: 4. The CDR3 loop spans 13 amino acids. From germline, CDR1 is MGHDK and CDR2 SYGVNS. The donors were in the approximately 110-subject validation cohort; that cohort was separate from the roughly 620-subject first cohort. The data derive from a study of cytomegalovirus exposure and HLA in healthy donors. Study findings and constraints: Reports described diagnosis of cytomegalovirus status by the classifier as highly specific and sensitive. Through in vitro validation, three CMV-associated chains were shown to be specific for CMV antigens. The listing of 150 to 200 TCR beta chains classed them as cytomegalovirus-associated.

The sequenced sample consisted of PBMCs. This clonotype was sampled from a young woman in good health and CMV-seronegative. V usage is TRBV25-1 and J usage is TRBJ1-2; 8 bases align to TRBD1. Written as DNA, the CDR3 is TGTGCCAGCAGCCCCGGACAGGGCTATGGCTACACCTTC. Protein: CASSPGQGYGYTF.